This T cell receptor (beta chain) was recovered during a study of cytomegalovirus exposure and HLA in healthy donors. Study overall: The same platform was used for the 90 to 150 validation repertoires and the roughly 640 first-cohort repertoires, a later analysis reported. General study points: Associated with cytomegalovirus, according to the listing, were 150 to 200 TCR beta chains. Clusters of TCRs from the first cohort tended to co-occur in the roughly 120 validation repertoires (as a later analysis found).

With 1 base removed from V and 4 bases from J, the gap between germline ends came to 16 bases. The CDR3 has 15 amino acids. The germline V gene has CDR1 GTSNPN and CDR2 SVGIG (reference sequence). Some clones are missing from TCRdb's copy, which holds only in-frame ones; the method was immunoSEQ multiplex PCR. The sample contains a few hundred thousand clones, approximately 88% of which appear only once. Concerning this clone itself: Its antigen is not known.

The chain uses TRBV30 and TRBJ1-1, with D unclear. The source is a woman aged 25 to 39 in good health and CMV-seropositive. Sequencing was carried out using PBMCs. CDR3 amino acids: CAWSAWAPETTEAFF. The CDR3 bases are TGTGCCTGGAGTGCCTGGGCTCCAGAAACCACTGAAGCTTTCTTT.